This is a list of T cell receptor beta chains from one sample in a study of T cells in Graves' hyperthyroidism and ophthalmopathy. MiXCR was run by TCRdb on the multiplex PCR reads, yielding one entry per CDR3 protein. The profile shows 550,000 to 650,000 distinct CDR3 sequences, 14% of them singletons. Sequenced sample: blood. The receptors stem from a woman in her twenties or thirties with Graves' hyperthyroidism that later progressed to Graves' ophthalmopathy. The CDR3 runs from the conserved cysteine through the conserved F or W. The D gene is left open where the match is weak. A clone size is listed for some rows: how often the clone was seen (once, few, many), or a class if it is expanded.

>many|13|TRBD1|TRBV20-1|TRBJ1-1
CSASGDRATEAFF
TGCAGTGCTAGCGGGGACAGGGCGACTGAAGCTTTCTTT
>many|15|.|TRBV7-2|TRBJ1-1
CASSLQPAGNTEAFF
TGTGCCAGCAGCCTCCAACCCGCAGGAAACACTGAAGCTTTCTTT
>many|12|.|TRBV30|TRBJ1-1
CAWTGMNTEAFF
TGTGCCTGGACTGGAATGAACACTGAAGCTTTCTTT
>.|13|.|TRBV24-1|TRBJ2-1
CATSGTSYNEQFF
TGTGCCACCAGTGGGACGTCCTACAATGAGCAGTTCTTC
>few|15|.|TRBV3-1|TRBJ2-2
CASSQVTRATGELFF
TGTGCCAGCAGCCAAGTAACCAGGGCCACCGGGGAGCTGTTTTTT
>few|14|.|TRBV7-9|TRBJ1-4
CASSLEGVGEKLFF
TGTGCCAGCAGCTTAGAAGGGGTAGGGGAAAAACTGTTTTTT
>few|13|.|TRBV30|TRBJ1-5
CAWSLRVGQPQHF
TGTGCCTGGAGCCTGAGGGTGGGTCAGCCCCAGCATTTT
>many|12|.|TRBV30|TRBJ1-2
CAWSKGSYGYTF
TGTGCCTGGAGCAAAGGGAGCTATGGCTACACCTTC
>few|15|.|TRBV20-1|TRBJ1-4
CSARDIQSTNEKLFF
TGCAGTGCTAGAGATATACAGTCAACTAATGAAAAACTGTTTTTT
>many|18|TRBD2|TRBV19|TRBJ2-3
CASSINSGRAISTDTQYF
TGTGCCAGTAGTATAAATAGCGGGAGGGCCATCAGCACAGATACGCAGTATTTT
>many|14|.|TRBV27|TRBJ1-6
CASSFEGENSPLHF
TGTGCCAGCAGTTTTGAAGGGGAAAATTCACCCCTCCACTTT
>many|15|TRBD1|TRBV7-2|TRBJ2-5
CASSFGQGDRETQYF
TGTGCCAGCAGCTTCGGACAGGGGGATAGAGAGACCCAGTACTTC
>many|15|TRBD1|TRBV28|TRBJ1-3
CASSGQVPSGNTIYF
TGTGCCAGCAGTGGACAGGTCCCCTCTGGAAACACCATATATTTT
>.|13|.|TRBV5-1|TRBJ1-6
CASKSIVKSPLHF
TGCGCCAGCAAGTCTATAGTCAAGTCACCCCTCCACTTT
>.|14|.|TRBV7-9|TRBJ1-2
CASSVVISGDGYTF
TGTGCCAGCAGCGTAGTCATTTCAGGGGATGGCTACACCTTC
>many|15|TRBD2|TRBV5-8|TRBJ2-3
CASSLGISGSVPQYF
TGTGCCAGCAGCTTGGGGATAAGCGGGAGTGTTCCGCAGTATTTT
>.|14|.|TRBV19|TRBJ1-5
CASSGTVGSGPQHF
TGTGCCAGTAGTGGTACAGTCGGTTCGGGCCCCCAGCATTTT